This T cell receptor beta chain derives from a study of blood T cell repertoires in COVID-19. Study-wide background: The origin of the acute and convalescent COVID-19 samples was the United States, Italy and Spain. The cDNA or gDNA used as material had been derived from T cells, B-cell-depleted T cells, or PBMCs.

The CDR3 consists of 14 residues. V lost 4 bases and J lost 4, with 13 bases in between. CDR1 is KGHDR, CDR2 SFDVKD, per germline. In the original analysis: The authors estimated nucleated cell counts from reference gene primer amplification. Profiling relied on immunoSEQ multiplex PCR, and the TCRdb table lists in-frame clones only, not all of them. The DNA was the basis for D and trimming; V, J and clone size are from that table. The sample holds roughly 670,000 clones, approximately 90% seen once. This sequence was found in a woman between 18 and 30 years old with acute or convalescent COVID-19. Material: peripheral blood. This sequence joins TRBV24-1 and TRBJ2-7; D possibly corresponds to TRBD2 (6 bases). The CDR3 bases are TGTGCCACCAGTGAGGGAGGAACGCCTTACGAGCAGTACTTC. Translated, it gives CATSEGGTPYEQYF.